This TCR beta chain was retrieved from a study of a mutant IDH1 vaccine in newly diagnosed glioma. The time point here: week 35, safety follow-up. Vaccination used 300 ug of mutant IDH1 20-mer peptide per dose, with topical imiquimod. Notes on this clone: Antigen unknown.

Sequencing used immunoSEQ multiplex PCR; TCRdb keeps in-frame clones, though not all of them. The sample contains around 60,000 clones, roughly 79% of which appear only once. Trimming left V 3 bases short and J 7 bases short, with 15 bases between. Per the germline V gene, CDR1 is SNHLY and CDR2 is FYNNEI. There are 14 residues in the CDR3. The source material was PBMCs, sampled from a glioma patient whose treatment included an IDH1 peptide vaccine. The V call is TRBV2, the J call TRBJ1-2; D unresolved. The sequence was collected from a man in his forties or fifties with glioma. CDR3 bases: TGTGCCAGCAGTGATCTCTGGGGTTTGAGTGGCTACACCTTC. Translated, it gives CASSDLWGLSGYTF.